This T cell receptor (beta chain) was sequenced during a study of identical twins. Findings and caveats of the study: Among monozygotic twins, out-of-frame TCR alpha sharing exceeded what models predicted.

With respect to this clonotype: The target antigen is unknown.

TCRdb re-called the 5' RACE reads with MiXCR, one entry per CDR3 protein. The table includes 1.5 million to 2 million distinct CDR3 sequences, about 30% detected once. The sequence was obtained from a newborn girl in good health. Sequencing was done on a sample of cord blood.

CDR3 protein: CSVGGDGEKLFF. The CDR3 bases are TGCAGCGTTGGGGGGGATGGCGAAAAACTGTTTTTT. V gene TRBV29-1 combines with J gene TRBJ1-4; tentatively, D is TRBD1 (5 bases). With 4 bases removed from V and 8 bases from J, the gap between germline ends came to 11 bases. In germline, CDR1 is SQVTM, CDR2 ANQGSEA. The CDR3 sequence is 12 residues long.